This T cell receptor (beta chain) was obtained from a study of shared clonotypes between healthy human individuals. Germline V CDR1 and CDR2: SGHAT, FQDESV (reference sequence). V was pared by 4 bases and J by 1 base, with 14 bases between. CDR3 length: 15 residues. Data came from immunoSEQ multiplex PCR; TCRdb stores just in-frame clones and leaves some out. The data hold approximately 350,000 clones, with 96% observed a single time. This receptor was identified in a man under 40 in good health. Sequencing was performed on memory CD8+ T cells sorted from blood. Described subset: CD45RO+ cells pooled with CCR7-negative TemRA cells. The rearrangement links TRBV11-1 to TRBJ2-7; possibly TRBD1 for D (5 bases). The CDR3 is CASSWSDILSYEQYF. The CDR3 nucleotides are TGTGCCAGCAGCTGGTCGGACATCCTTTCCTACGAGCAGTACTTC.